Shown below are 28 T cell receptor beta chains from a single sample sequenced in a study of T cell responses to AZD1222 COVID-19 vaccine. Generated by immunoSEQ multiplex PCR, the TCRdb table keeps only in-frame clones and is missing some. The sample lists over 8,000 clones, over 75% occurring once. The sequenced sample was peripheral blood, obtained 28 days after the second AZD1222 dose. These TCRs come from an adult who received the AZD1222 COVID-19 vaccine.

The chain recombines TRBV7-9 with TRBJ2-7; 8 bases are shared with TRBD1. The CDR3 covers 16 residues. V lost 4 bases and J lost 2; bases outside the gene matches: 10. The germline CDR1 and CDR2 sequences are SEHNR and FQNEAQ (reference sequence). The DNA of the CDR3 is TGTGCCAGCAGCTACTTCTCAGGGGGCTCCCCCTACGAGCAGTACTTC. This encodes CASSYFSGGSPYEQYF.

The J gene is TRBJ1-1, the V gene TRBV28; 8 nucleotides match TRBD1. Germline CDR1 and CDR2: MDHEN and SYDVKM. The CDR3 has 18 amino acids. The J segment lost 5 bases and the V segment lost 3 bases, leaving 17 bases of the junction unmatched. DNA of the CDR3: TGTGCCAGCAGTTTTCCGACACAGCCGACAGGGGCAGGGACTGAAGCTTTCTTT. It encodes CASSFPTQPTGAGTEAFF.

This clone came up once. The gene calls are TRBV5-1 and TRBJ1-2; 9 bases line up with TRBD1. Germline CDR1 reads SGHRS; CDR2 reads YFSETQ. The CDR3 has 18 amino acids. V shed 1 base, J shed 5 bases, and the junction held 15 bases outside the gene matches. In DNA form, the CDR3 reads TGCGCCAGCAGCTTGTGGTTGCGGGGACAGGGAGTAAATTATGGCTACACCTTC. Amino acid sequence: CASSLWLRGQGVNYGYTF.

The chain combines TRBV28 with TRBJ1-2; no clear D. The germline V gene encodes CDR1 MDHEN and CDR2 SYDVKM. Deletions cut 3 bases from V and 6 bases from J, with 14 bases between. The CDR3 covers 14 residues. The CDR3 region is CASSFVENRDGYTF. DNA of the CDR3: TGTGCCAGCAGTTTCGTTGAGAACAGAGATGGCTACACCTTC.

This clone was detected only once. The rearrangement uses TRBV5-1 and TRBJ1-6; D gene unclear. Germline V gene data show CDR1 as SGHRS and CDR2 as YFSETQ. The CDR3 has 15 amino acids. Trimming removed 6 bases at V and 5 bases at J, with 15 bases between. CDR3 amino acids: CASTRSGGHNSPLHF. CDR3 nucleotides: TGCGCCAGCACCAGGTCGGGAGGGCATAATTCACCCCTCCACTTT.

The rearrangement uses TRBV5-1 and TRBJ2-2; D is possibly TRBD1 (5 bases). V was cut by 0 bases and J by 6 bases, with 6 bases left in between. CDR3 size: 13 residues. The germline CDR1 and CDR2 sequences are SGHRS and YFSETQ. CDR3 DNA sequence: TGCGCCAGCAGCTTGGAGGGGTCCGGGGAGCTGTTTTTT. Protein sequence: CASSLEGSGELFF.

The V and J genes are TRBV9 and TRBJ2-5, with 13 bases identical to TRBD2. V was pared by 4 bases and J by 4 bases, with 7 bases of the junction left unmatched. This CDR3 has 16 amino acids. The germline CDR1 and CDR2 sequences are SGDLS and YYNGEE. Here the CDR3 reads CASSTTSGGAGETQYF. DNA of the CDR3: TGTGCCAGCAGCACCACTAGCGGGGGGGCCGGAGAGACCCAGTACTTC.

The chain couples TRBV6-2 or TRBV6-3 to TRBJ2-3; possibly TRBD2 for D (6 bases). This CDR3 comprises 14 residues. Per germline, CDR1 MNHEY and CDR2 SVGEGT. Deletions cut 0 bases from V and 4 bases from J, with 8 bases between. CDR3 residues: CASSYSGSPDTQYF. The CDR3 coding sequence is TGTGCCAGCAGTTACTCCGGGAGCCCAGATACGCAGTATTTT.

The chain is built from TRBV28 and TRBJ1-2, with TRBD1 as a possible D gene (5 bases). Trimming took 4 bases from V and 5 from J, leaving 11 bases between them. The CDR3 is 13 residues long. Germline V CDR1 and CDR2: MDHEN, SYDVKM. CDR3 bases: TGTGCCAGCAGTTCCCAGGGTACTTATGGCTACACCTTC. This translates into CASSSQGTYGYTF.

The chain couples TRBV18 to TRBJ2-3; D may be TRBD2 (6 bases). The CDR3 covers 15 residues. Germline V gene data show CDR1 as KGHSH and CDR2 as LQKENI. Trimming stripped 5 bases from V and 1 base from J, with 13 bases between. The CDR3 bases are TGTGCCAGCTCAGGAGGGATGCGGGGCACAGATACGCAGTATTTT. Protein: CASSGGMRGTDTQYF. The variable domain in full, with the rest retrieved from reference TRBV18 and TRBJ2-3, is NAGVMQNPRHLVRRRGQEARLRCSPMKGHSHVYWYRQLPEEGLKFMVYLQKENIIDESGMPKERFSAEFPKEGPSILRIQQVVRGDSAAYFCASSGGMRGTDTQYFGPGTRLTVL.

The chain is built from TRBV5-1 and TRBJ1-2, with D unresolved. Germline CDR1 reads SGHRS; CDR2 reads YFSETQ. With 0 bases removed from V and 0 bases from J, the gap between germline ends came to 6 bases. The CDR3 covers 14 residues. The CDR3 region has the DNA TGCGCCAGCAGCTTGGTACAGACTAACTATGGCTACACCTTC. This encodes CASSLVQTNYGYTF.

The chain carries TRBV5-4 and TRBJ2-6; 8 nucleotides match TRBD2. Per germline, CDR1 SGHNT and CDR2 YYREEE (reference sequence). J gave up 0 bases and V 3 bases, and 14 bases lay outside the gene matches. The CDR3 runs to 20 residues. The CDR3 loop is CASSSDLAAGDHSGANVLTF. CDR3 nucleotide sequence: TGTGCCAGCAGCTCGGACCTAGCAGCGGGGGACCACTCTGGGGCCAACGTCCTGACTTTC.

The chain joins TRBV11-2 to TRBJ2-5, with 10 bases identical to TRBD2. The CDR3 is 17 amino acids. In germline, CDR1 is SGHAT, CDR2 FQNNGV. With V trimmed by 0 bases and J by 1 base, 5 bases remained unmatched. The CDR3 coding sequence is TGTGCCAGCAGCTTAGATATCCAGCGGGGGGGCCAAGAGACCCAGTACTTC. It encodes CASSLDIQRGGQETQYF.

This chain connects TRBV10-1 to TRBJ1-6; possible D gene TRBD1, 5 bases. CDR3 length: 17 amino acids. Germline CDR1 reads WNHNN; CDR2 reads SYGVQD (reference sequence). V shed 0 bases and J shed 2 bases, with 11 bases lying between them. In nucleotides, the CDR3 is TGCGCCAGCAGTGAGTCGGGGGGACGGACCTATAATTCACCCCTCCACTTT. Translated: CASSESGGRTYNSPLHF.

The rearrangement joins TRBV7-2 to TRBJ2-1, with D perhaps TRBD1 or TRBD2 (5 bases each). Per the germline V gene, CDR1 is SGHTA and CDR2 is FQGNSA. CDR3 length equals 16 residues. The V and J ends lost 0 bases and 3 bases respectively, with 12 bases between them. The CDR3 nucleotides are TGTGCCAGCAGCTTAGCAGGGACCCCCTACTACAATGAGCAGTTCTTC. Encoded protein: CASSLAGTPYYNEQFF.

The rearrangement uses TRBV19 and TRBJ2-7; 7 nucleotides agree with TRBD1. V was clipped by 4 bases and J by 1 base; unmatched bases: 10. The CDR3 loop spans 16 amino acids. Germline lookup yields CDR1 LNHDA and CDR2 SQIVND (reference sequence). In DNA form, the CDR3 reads TGTGCCAGTAGTACTGGGGTCACAGGGGCGTCCTACGAGCAGTACTTC. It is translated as CASSTGVTGASYEQYF. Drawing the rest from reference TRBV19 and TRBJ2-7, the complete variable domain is DGGITQSPKYLFRKEGQNVTLSCEQNLNHDAMYWYRQDPGQGLRLIYYSQIVNDFQKGDIAEGYSVSREKKESFPLTVTSAQKNPTAFYLCASSTGVTGASYEQYFGPGTRLTVT.

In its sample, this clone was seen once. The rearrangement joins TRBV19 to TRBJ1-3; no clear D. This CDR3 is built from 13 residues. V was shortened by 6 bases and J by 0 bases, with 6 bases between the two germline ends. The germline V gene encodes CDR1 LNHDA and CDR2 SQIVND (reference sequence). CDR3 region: CASRVGSGNTIYF. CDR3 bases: TGTGCCAGTAGGGTCGGCTCTGGAAACACCATATATTTT.

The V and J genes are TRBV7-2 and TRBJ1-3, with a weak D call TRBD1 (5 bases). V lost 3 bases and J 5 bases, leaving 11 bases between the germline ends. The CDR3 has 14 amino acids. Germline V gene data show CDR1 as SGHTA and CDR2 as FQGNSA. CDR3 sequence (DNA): TGTGCCAGCAGCTTGGGGGACCTGAGAAACACCATATATTTT. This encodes CASSLGDLRNTIYF.

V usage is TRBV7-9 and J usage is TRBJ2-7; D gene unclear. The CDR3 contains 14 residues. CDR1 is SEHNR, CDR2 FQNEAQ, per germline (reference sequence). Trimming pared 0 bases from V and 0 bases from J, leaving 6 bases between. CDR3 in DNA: TGTGCCAGCAGCTTAGCCGCAGTCTCCTACGAGCAGTACTTC. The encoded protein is CASSLAAVSYEQYF. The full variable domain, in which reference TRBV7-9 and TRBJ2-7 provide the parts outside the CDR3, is DTGVSQNPRHKITKRGQNVTFRCDPISEHNRLYWYRQTLGQGPEFLTYFQNEAQLEKSRLLSDRFSAERPKGSFSTLEIQRTEQGDSAMYLCASSLAAVSYEQYFGPGTRLTVT.

The CDR3 loop is CASRLQGAGRNTGELFF. In DNA, the CDR3 is TGTGCCAGTAGGTTACAGGGGGCGGGAAGGAACACCGGGGAGCTGTTTTTT. V and J are TRBV19 and TRBJ2-2, with 9 nucleotides matching TRBD1. The ends lost 6 bases at V and 1 base at J; junction bases unmatched: 9. Germline lookup yields CDR1 LNHDA and CDR2 SQIVND (reference sequence). The CDR3 consists of 17 residues. The whole variable domain, remainder taken from reference TRBV19 and TRBJ2-2, is DGGITQSPKYLFRKEGQNVTLSCEQNLNHDAMYWYRQDPGQGLRLIYYSQIVNDFQKGDIAEGYSVSREKKESFPLTVTSAQKNPTAFYLCASRLQGAGRNTGELFFGEGSRLTVL.

The CDR3 sequence is CASGGGGEQYF. CDR3 DNA: TGTGCCAGCGGGGGTGGGGGCGAGCAGTACTTC. This rearrangement joins TRBV12-3 or TRBV12-4 to TRBJ2-7; tentatively, D is TRBD1 or TRBD2 (5 bases each). Trimming took off 8 bases at V and 6 bases at J, with 11 bases between the two ends. The CDR3 has 11 amino acids.

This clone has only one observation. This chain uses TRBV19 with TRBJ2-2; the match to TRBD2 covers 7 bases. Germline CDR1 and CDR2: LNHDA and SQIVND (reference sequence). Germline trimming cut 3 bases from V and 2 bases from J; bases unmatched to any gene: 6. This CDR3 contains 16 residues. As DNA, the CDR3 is TGTGCCAGTAGTATCTCCGGGACTACCAACACCGGGGAGCTGTTTTTT. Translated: CASSISGTTNTGELFF.

For the CDR3, the DNA is TGTGCCAGCAGTTCTCAACGGAATTCACCCCTCCACTTT. Its protein product is CASSSQRNSPLHF. The chain recombines TRBV27 with TRBJ1-6; D not certain. Germline assignment: CDR1 MNHEY and CDR2 SMNVEV (reference sequence). The CDR3 covers 13 residues. The V and J ends lost 4 bases and 7 bases respectively, with 8 bases between them.

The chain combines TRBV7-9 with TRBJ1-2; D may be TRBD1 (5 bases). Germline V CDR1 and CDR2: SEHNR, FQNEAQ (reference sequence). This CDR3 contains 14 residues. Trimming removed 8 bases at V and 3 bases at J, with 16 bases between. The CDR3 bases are TGTGCCAGCGGGAGGAGCGGGGCGTACTATGGCTACACCTTC. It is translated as CASGRSGAYYGYTF.

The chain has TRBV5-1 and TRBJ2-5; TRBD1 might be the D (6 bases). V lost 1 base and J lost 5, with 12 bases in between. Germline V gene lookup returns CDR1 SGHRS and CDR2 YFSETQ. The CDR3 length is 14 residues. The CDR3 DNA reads TGCGCCAGCAGCTTGACGACAGGCGCCGAGACCCAGTACTTC. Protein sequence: CASSLTTGAETQYF. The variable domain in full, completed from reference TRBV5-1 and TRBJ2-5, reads KAGVTQTPRYLIKTRGQQVTLSCSPISGHRSVSWYQQTPGQGLQFLFEYFSETQRNKGNFPGRFSGRQFSNSRSEMNVSTLELGDSALYLCASSLTTGAETQYFGPGTRLLVL.

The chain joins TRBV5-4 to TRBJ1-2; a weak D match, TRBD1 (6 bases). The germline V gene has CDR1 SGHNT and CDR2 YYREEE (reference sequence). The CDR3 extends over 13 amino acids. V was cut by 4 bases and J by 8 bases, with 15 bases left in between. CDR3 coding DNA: TGTGCCAGCAGCGTAGACAGGCAGGGAGGCTACACCTTC. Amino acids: CASSVDRQGGYTF.

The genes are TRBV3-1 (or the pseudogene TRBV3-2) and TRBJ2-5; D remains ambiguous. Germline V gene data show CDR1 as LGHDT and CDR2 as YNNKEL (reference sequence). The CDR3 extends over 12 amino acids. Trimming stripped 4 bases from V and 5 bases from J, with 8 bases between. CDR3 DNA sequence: TGTGCCAGCAGCCGCAATGGGGAGACCCAGTACTTC. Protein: CASSRNGETQYF.

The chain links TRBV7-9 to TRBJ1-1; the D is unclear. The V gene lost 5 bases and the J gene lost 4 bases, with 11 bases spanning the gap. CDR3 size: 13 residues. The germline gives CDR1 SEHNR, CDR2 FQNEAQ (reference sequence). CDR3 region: CASSGAGATEAFF. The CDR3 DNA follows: TGTGCCAGCAGCGGCGCGGGTGCCACTGAAGCTTTCTTT.